The 9 T cell receptor beta chains below come from one sample, sequenced in a study of HIV-infected patients and healthy controls. Each CDR3 protein is one row after TCRdb ran MiXCR on the 5' RACE reads. The sample lists some 70,000 distinct CDR3 sequences, 15% to 20% occurring once. The specimen sequenced was CD4+ T cells from blood. The source is a human donor in good health.

The rearrangement joins TRBV5-8 to TRBJ1-6; 8 nucleotides line up with TRBD1. The J segment lost 6 bases and the V segment lost 3 bases, leaving 2 bases of the junction unmatched. The CDR3 loop spans 14 amino acids. Germline V gene lookup returns CDR1 SGHTS and CDR2 YDEGEE. This chain's CDR3 is CASSYDRGNSPLHF. The CDR3 DNA is TGTGCCAGCAGCTATGACAGGGGTAATTCACCCCTCCACTTT.

The chain is built from TRBV20-1 and TRBJ1-1; 7 bases are a match to TRBD1. Germline loops: CDR1 DFQATT, CDR2 SNEGSKA (reference sequence). Trimming removed 6 bases from V and 0 bases from J; junction bases left unmatched: 7. The CDR3 length is 14 residues. In DNA form, the CDR3 reads TGCAGTGCCAGAAGGGACAGACTGAACACTGAAGCTTTCTTT. It yields the protein CSARRDRLNTEAFF.

This clonotype is a singleton in its sample. CDR3 sequence reads: CASSVDPNQPQHF. The CDR3 region has the DNA TGTGCCAGCAGCGTAGATCCGAATCAGCCCCAGCATTTT. The chain uses TRBV9 and TRBJ1-5; D uncertain. V dropped 0 bases and J dropped 4 bases, with 5 bases sitting between them. The V gene's germline CDR1 is SGDLS and CDR2 YYNGEE. CDR3 size: 13 residues.

The sample holds many counts of this clonotype. The CDR3: CSARDFGQGGSTDTQYF. The CDR3, as DNA: TGCAGTGCTAGAGATTTCGGACAGGGGGGTAGCACAGATACGCAGTATTTT. The chain combines TRBV20-1 with TRBJ2-3; 10 bases align to TRBD1. Germline CDR1 DFQATT, CDR2 SNEGSKA (reference sequence). J lost 0 bases, V lost 0 bases, and 6 bases had no gene match. CDR3 length equals 17 residues.

There are many counts of this clonotype. V is TRBV29-1 and J is TRBJ1-1; D is possibly TRBD1 (5 bases). The CDR3 extends over 14 amino acids. With 2 bases removed from V and 5 bases from J, the gap between germline ends came to 15 bases. Germline assignment: CDR1 SQVTM and CDR2 ANQGSEA. The CDR3 sequence is CSVERAVPGTEAFF. The DNA for the CDR3 is TGCAGCGTTGAAAGAGCGGTACCAGGGACTGAAGCTTTCTTT.

In its sample, this clonotype was seen a few times. V is TRBV9 and J is TRBJ1-1; D possibly corresponds to TRBD1 (6 bases). The CDR3 totals 18 residues. Germline V gene sequence: CDR1 SGDLS, CDR2 YYNGEE. V was pared by 3 bases and J by 6 bases, with 27 bases between. CDR3 DNA sequence: TGTGCCAGCAGCGGGAGGCCCCACGCACAGGGAGCAGGGGCTGAAGCTTTCTTT. This gives the protein CASSGRPHAQGAGAEAFF.

The chain links TRBV19 to TRBJ1-3; a weak D match, TRBD1 (5 bases). The CDR3 consists of 15 residues. CDR1 LNHDA and CDR2 SQIVND come from the germline V gene (reference sequence). V lost 4 bases and J lost 1, with 11 bases in between. CDR3 DNA: TGTGCCAGTAGTACCCGACAGAGGTCTGGAAACACCATATATTTT. It specifies CASSTRQRSGNTIYF. The entire variable domain, with the rest obtained from reference TRBV19 and TRBJ1-3, is as follows: DGGITQSPKYLFRKEGQNVTLSCEQNLNHDAMYWYRQDPGQGLRLIYYSQIVNDFQKGDIAEGYSVSREKKESFPLTVTSAQKNPTAFYLCASSTRQRSGNTIYFGEGSWLTVV.

In its sample, this clonotype was seen a few times. V and J are TRBV10-3 and TRBJ1-5; possible D gene TRBD1, 5 bases. V shed 0 bases and J shed 8 bases, with 14 bases lying between them. CDR3 size: 15 residues. Looked up from germline, CDR1 is ENHRY and CDR2 is SYGVKD. CDR3: CAISESPEDKKPQHF. DNA for the CDR3: TGTGCCATCAGTGAGTCTCCCGAGGACAAGAAGCCCCAGCATTTT.

This clonotype was found many times. This chain links TRBV12-3 or TRBV12-4 with TRBJ2-7, with 7 bases aligning to TRBD2. V was pared by 3 bases and J by 6 bases, with 8 bases of the junction left unmatched. The CDR3 consists of 14 residues. The CDR3 is CASSFRAGAAEQYF. CDR3 in DNA: TGTGCCAGCAGTTTTCGCGCGGGAGCCGCCGAGCAGTACTTC.